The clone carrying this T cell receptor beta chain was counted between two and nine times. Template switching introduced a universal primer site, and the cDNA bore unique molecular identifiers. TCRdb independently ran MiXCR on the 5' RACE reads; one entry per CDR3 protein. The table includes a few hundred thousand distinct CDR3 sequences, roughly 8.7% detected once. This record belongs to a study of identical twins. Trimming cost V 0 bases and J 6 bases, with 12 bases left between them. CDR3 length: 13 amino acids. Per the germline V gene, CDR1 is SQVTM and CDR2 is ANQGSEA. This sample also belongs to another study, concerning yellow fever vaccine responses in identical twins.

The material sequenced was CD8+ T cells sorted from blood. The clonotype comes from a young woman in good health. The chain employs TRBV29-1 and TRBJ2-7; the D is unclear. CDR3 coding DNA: TGCAGCGTTGAAGATGGTGCCAGCTCCGAGCAGTACTTC. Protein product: CSVEDGASSEQYF.